The table lists the clone carrying this T cell receptor (beta chain) with many counts. This specimen comes from a study of T cells of healthy individuals. From the 5' RACE reads, TCRdb called clonotypes with MiXCR, one entry per CDR3 protein. Of 60,000 to 75,000 distinct CDR3 sequences in the sample, roughly 16% were seen once. There are 14 residues in the CDR3. Germline V gene sequence: CDR1 MNHEY, CDR2 SVGEGT. V was pared by 7 bases and J by 3 bases, with 15 bases between. The chain uses TRBV6-2 or TRBV6-3 and TRBJ2-5, with D possibly being TRBD2 (6 bases). This receptor was taken from a human donor in good health. Written as DNA, the CDR3 is TGTGCCAGCACCGTCGCGGGGAAGGAAGAGACCCAGTACTTC. This encodes CASTVAGKEETQYF.